Below are 28 T cell receptor beta chains sequenced from a single sample in a study of T cell changes during pregnancy in multiple sclerosis. TCRdb's copy holds only in-frame clones and misses some; the assay was immunoSEQ multiplex PCR. The sample has over 80,000 clones; 90% are singletons. The material was peripheral blood, obtained in the second trimester of pregnancy. The receptors derive from a female donor in good health, enrolled as a control in a pregnancy study.

The count of this clone is one. The V gene is TRBV2, the J gene TRBJ1-5, with D tentatively TRBD1 (5 bases). The CDR3 length is 16 residues. V shed 4 bases and J shed 1 base, with 14 bases lying between them. Germline loops: CDR1 SNHLY, CDR2 FYNNEI. CDR3 loop: CASSGGGGTSNQPQHF. CDR3 nucleotides: TGTGCCAGCAGTGGTGGGGGAGGGACCAGCAATCAGCCCCAGCATTTT.

This clone was detected a few times. V and J are TRBV30 and TRBJ1-1, with 7 bases that match TRBD1. This CDR3 is built from 15 residues. V was pared by 3 bases and J by 0 bases, with 7 bases of the junction left unmatched. Germline loops: CDR1 GTSNPN, CDR2 SVGIG (reference sequence). CDR3 DNA sequence: TGTGCCTGGAGCGCACGGGGACAGTTGAACACTGAAGCTTTCTTT. This encodes CAWSARGQLNTEAFF.

V gene TRBV2 combines with J gene TRBJ2-1, with D uncertain. Germline values: CDR1 SNHLY, CDR2 FYNNEI. The CDR3 is 15 residues long. The V gene lost 1 base and the J gene lost 0 bases, with 7 bases spanning the gap. The chain's CDR3 is CASSEGLLSYNEQFF. The CDR3 region has the DNA TGTGCCAGCAGTGAAGGGCTGCTCTCCTACAATGAGCAGTTCTTC.

This clone is a singleton in its sample. This sequence joins TRBV28 and TRBJ2-1; TRBD1 agrees at 9 bases. The V gene's germline CDR1 is MDHEN and CDR2 SYDVKM. The CDR3 is 16 residues long. V was pared by 4 bases and J by 5 bases, with 9 bases of the junction left unmatched. The CDR3 DNA is TGTGCCAGCAGTTATCCACGGGACAGGGATAACAATGAGCAGTTCTTC. It codes for CASSYPRDRDNNEQFF.

The chain carries TRBV7-2 and TRBJ2-7, with 8 bases that match TRBD1. V dropped 6 bases and J dropped 6; count of bases not matched to a gene: 13. The CDR3 is made up of 15 amino acids. In germline, CDR1 is SGHTA, CDR2 FQGNSA. The CDR3 DNA reads TGTGCCAGCAGTCATACAGGGGGAGGCCTACGCGAGCAGTACTTC. Translated: CASSHTGGGLREQYF.

The chain uses TRBV28 and TRBJ2-7, with TRBD1 matching over 7 bases. Unmatched junction bases numbered 7, after V lost 2 bases and J lost 3 bases. The germline V gene encodes CDR1 MDHEN and CDR2 SYDVKM. The CDR3 sequence is 15 residues long. Written as DNA, the CDR3 is TGTGCCAGCAGTTTAGAGGGGGCGGGCGTCTACGAGCAGTACTTC. This encodes CASSLEGAGVYEQYF.

This clone was seen only once. The rearrangement uses TRBV6-4 and TRBJ1-2; D is undetermined. Germline V lookup: CDR1 MRHNA, CDR2 SNTAGT. This CDR3 spans 16 amino acids. The V gene lost 0 bases and the J gene lost 2 bases, with 13 bases spanning the gap. CDR3 in DNA: TGTGCCAGCAGTGACTCGGACGGAGCGGTAAACTATGGCTACACCTTC. Translating it yields CASSDSDGAVNYGYTF.

The V call is TRBV18, the J call TRBJ2-1, with TRBD2 identical over 9 bases. The CDR3 runs 14 residues. V lost 4 bases, J lost 5 bases, and 3 bases stayed unmatched. CDR1 is KGHSH, CDR2 LQKENI, per germline. The CDR3, as DNA: TGTGCCAGCTCACGAGCGGGGGGCCACAATGAGCAGTTCTTC. It codes for CASSRAGGHNEQFF. Full variable domain (remainder filled in from reference TRBV18 and TRBJ2-1): NAGVMQNPRHLVRRRGQEARLRCSPMKGHSHVYWYRQLPEEGLKFMVYLQKENIIDESGMPKERFSAEFPKEGPSILRIQQVVRGDSAAYFCASSRAGGHNEQFFGPGTRLTVL.

V is TRBV7-8 and J is TRBJ1-1, with 7 bases matching TRBD1. Trimming at V came to 1 base and at J to 2 bases, leaving 7 bases not matched to a gene. The CDR3 contains 16 residues. Germline CDR1 reads SGHVS; CDR2 reads FQNEAQ. CDR3 DNA sequence: TGTGCCAGCAGCTTAGTCCCCGGGACAGCTAACACTGAAGCTTTCTTT. It codes for CASSLVPGTANTEAFF. The complete variable domain, with remaining parts taken from reference TRBV7-8 and TRBJ1-1, reads GAGVSQSPRYKVAKRGQDVALRCDPISGHVSLFWYQQALGQGPEFLTYFQNEAQLDKSGLPSDRFFAERPEGSVSTLKIQRTQQEDSAVYLCASSLVPGTANTEAFFGQGTRLTVV.

This chain uses TRBV11-2 with TRBJ1-6; 7 positions match TRBD1. There are 13 residues in the CDR3. Trimming at V came to 4 bases and at J to 16 bases, leaving 10 bases not matched to a gene. Germline V gene lookup returns CDR1 SGHAT and CDR2 FQNNGV. In nucleotides, the CDR3 is TGTGCCAGCAGCTCTAGATCACAGGGGCCGCTCCACTTT. The encoded protein is CASSSRSQGPLHF.

This clone was picked up one time. The chain recombines TRBV5-6 with TRBJ2-1; possibly TRBD2 for D (5 bases). In germline, CDR1 is SGHDT, CDR2 YYEEEE. This CDR3 spans 13 amino acids. The V end was cut by 0 bases, the J end by 8 bases, with 9 bases between. Here the CDR3 DNA reads TGTGCCAGCAGCTTGGGAGGGTCGGATGAGCAGTTCTTC. Residues: CASSLGGSDEQFF.

The gene calls are TRBV6-1 and TRBJ1-1, with D maybe TRBD1 (6 bases). CDR3 size: 15 residues. The germline V and J ends were trimmed by 4 bases and 4 bases, with 16 bases remaining between them. Per germline, CDR1 MNHNS and CDR2 SASEGT. The CDR3 region has the DNA TGTGCCAGCAGTGGATCGACAGGCGGGAGCACTGAAGCTTTCTTT. This encodes CASSGSTGGSTEAFF.

CDR3 DNA: TGTGCCAGCAGTTTAAGTGGTGGGGGCTTCGGCGAGCAGTACTTC. This gives the protein CASSLSGGGFGEQYF. The chain recombines TRBV27 with TRBJ2-7, with TRBD1 as a possible D gene (6 bases). CDR1 and CDR2 (germline): MNHEY, SMNVEV (reference sequence). The length of the CDR3 is 15 residues. V lost 2 bases and J 6 bases, leaving 17 bases between the germline ends.

This sequence joins TRBV5-5 and TRBJ2-1, with D hard to call. The ends were cut back, 0 bases at V and 9 bases at J, with 10 bases in the middle. The CDR3 is made up of 13 amino acids. From germline, CDR1 is SGHKS and CDR2 YYEKEE (reference sequence). Here the CDR3 DNA reads TGTGCCAGCAGCTTGGTGTGGCGAGGTGAGCAGTTCTTC. This codes for CASSLVWRGEQFF.

The V gene is TRBV5-4, the J gene TRBJ2-3, with 7 nucleotides matching TRBD2. The CDR3 has 15 residues. Germline V gene lookup returns CDR1 SGHNT and CDR2 YYREEE (reference sequence). J lost 2 bases, V lost 1 base, and 4 bases had no gene match. In DNA, the CDR3 is TGTGCCAGCAGCTTGAGTCTAGCGGACACAGATACGCAGTATTTT. Translated: CASSLSLADTDTQYF.

V gene TRBV11-2 combines with J gene TRBJ1-2; 8 bases fit TRBD1. Germline V gene lookup returns CDR1 SGHAT and CDR2 FQNNGV. The V gene end was trimmed by 0 bases and the J gene end by 7 bases; junction bases not matched to a gene: 13. CDR3 length equals 17 residues. This CDR3 is CASSLDIYSDRESGYTF. The CDR3 nucleotides read TGTGCCAGCAGCTTAGACATATACTCGGACAGGGAATCTGGCTACACCTTC.

This rearrangement joins TRBV28 to TRBJ1-6, with 10 bases fitting TRBD1. The CDR3 consists of 15 residues. Germline CDR1 and CDR2: MDHEN and SYDVKM. V shed 10 bases, J shed 6 bases, and the junction held 9 bases outside the gene matches. The CDR3 DNA follows: TGTGCCATCCTGCACGGGACAGGGGTTAATTCACCCCTCCACTTT. Translation: CAILHGTGVNSPLHF.

The genes are TRBV11-2 and TRBJ1-6; 7 nucleotides line up with TRBD1. CDR3 length: 15 residues. Germline trimming cut 5 bases from V and 8 bases from J; bases unmatched to any gene: 9. In germline, CDR1 is SGHAT, CDR2 FQNNGV. The CDR3 DNA reads TGTGCCAGCAGCCGGACAGGTTACTCTGATTCACCCCTCCACTTT. As protein: CASSRTGYSDSPLHF.

The rearrangement links TRBV7-9 to TRBJ2-3, with 15 bases lining up with TRBD2. Germline V lookup: CDR1 SEHNR, CDR2 FQNEAQ (reference sequence). The CDR3 length is 19 residues. J lost 9 bases, V lost 5 bases, and 18 bases had no gene match. The CDR3 DNA is TGTGCCAGCAGCCCGGGGGCCTGGACTAGCGGGGGGGCAGCCCGGACGCAGTATTTT. This gives the protein CASSPGAWTSGGAARTQYF.

The chain combines TRBV2 with TRBJ1-6, with a tentative D call TRBD1 (6 bases). This CDR3 region has 16 residues. The V end was cut by 2 bases, the J end by 2 bases, with 10 bases between. Germline V gene lookup returns CDR1 SNHLY and CDR2 FYNNEI. The CDR3 is CASSEQGRAYNSPLHF. The CDR3 DNA follows: TGTGCCAGCAGTGAACAGGGGCGGGCCTATAATTCACCCCTCCACTTT.

This rearrangement joins TRBV2 to TRBJ2-5, with 13 bases matching TRBD2. Trimming removed 10 bases from V and 3 bases from J; junction bases left unmatched: 23. The germline V gene has CDR1 SNHLY and CDR2 FYNNEI. The CDR3 is 20 amino acids. The CDR3 bases are TGTGCCACCCGGGGAGGGGGGGGGACTAGCGGGGTCGTGCCGAAAGAGACCCAGTACTTC. The encoded protein is CATRGGGGTSGVVPKETQYF.

In this sample, this clone turned up once. V gene TRBV5-4 combines with J gene TRBJ1-2; weak D call: TRBD1 (5 bases). CDR1 and CDR2 from the germline V gene are SGHNT and YYREEE (reference sequence). The CDR3 has 14 residues. V lost 3 bases and J lost 8, with 17 bases in between. Here the CDR3 reads CASSWGRTSGGYTF. CDR3 in DNA: TGTGCCAGCAGCTGGGGGAGGACATCTGGGGGCTACACCTTC.

This clone was seen a single time. V and J are TRBV5-5 and TRBJ2-2; 11 bases agree with TRBD1. In germline, CDR1 is SGHKS, CDR2 YYEKEE (reference sequence). The CDR3 extends over 16 amino acids. With 4 bases clipped from V and 0 bases from J, the junction kept 2 bases outside the gene matches. Here the CDR3 reads CASSRGQGANTGELFF. The CDR3 DNA follows: TGTGCCAGCAGCAGGGGACAGGGGGCGAACACCGGGGAGCTGTTTTTT.

The V gene is TRBV5-1, the J gene TRBJ1-4; D is uncertain. The CDR3 is 11 residues long. The germline V gene has CDR1 SGHRS and CDR2 YFSETQ. With 1 base removed from V and 10 bases from J, the gap between germline ends came to 5 bases. CDR3 protein: CASSLSGKLFF. CDR3 nucleotides: TGCGCCAGCAGCTTGTCCGGAAAACTGTTTTTT.

The chain uses TRBV5-1 and TRBJ1-4; tentatively, D is TRBD1 (6 bases). This CDR3 spans 15 amino acids. Trimming pared 4 bases from V and 3 bases from J, leaving 13 bases between. From germline, CDR1 is SGHRS and CDR2 YFSETQ. The CDR3 DNA reads TGCGCCAGCAGCGCTACGACAGGACCTAATGAAAAACTGTTTTTT. It encodes CASSATTGPNEKLFF.

This sequence joins TRBV9 and TRBJ2-2, with 8 bases matching TRBD1. V shed 0 bases and J 4 bases; nucleotides not matched to a gene: 8. Germline-derived CDR1 and CDR2 are SGDLS and YYNGEE. This CDR3 is built from 17 residues. CDR3 sequence reads: CASSVAWTGRTTGELFF. CDR3 nucleotide sequence: TGTGCCAGCAGCGTAGCTTGGACAGGGAGAACCACCGGGGAGCTGTTTTTT.

V gene TRBV21-1 combines with J gene TRBJ2-6; the D call of TRBD2 is as the table states it, not checked on the DNA. TRBV21-1 is labeled a pseudogene. The CDR3 length is 17 residues. This CDR3 reads CASTITGGAWGANVLTF. The CDR3 DNA follows: TGTGCCAGCACCATTACCGGGGGGGCCTGGGGGGCCAACGTCCTGACTTTC.

CDR3 DNA: TGTGCCAGCAGTTTATCGCGGGGGAACACTGAAGCTTTCTTT. It codes for CASSLSRGNTEAFF. This chain links TRBV27 with TRBJ1-1; D remains ambiguous. CDR3 length equals 14 residues. CDR1 is MNHEY, CDR2 SMNVEV, per germline (reference sequence). V lost 0 bases, J lost 1 base, and 6 bases lay in between.